The 14 T cell receptor beta chains below were found in one sample sequenced in a study of CD8 T cells in ankylosing spondylitis. Study results and limitations: A motif in TCR beta, a set of several highly homologous variants, appeared characteristic of ankylosing spondylitis blood.

TCRdb reanalysed the 5' RACE reads using MiXCR and keeps one entry per CDR3 protein. The sample lists 350,000 to 450,000 distinct CDR3 sequences, roughly a quarter occurring once. These receptors lack a known antigen. Sequenced sample: blood, either unsorted or a sorted T cell fraction (not recorded which). These receptors were taken from a male donor with ankylosing spondylitis.

This chain joins TRBV5-1 and TRBJ2-1; D may be TRBD1 or TRBD2 (5 bases each). The V end lost 4 bases, the J end lost 2 bases, and 19 bases lay between the germline ends. Germline CDR1 is SGHRS and CDR2 is YFSETQ. The CDR3 loop spans 17 amino acids. CDR3 amino acids: CASSRIAGTDAYNEQFF. In DNA form, the CDR3 reads TGCGCCAGCAGCCGTATCGCCGGGACGGATGCCTACAATGAGCAGTTCTTC. Full variable domain (outside the CDR3, taken from reference TRBV5-1 and TRBJ2-1): KAGVTQTPRYLIKTRGQQVTLSCSPISGHRSVSWYQQTPGQGLQFLFEYFSETQRNKGNFPGRFSGRQFSNSRSEMNVSTLELGDSALYLCASSRIAGTDAYNEQFFGPGTRLTVL.

This chain links TRBV30 with TRBJ2-4; 8 nucleotides agree with TRBD2. Germline V gene lookup returns CDR1 GTSNPN and CDR2 SVGIG (reference sequence). Trimming removed 5 bases from V and 0 bases from J; junction bases left unmatched: 9. This CDR3 contains 16 residues. The CDR3, as DNA: TGTGCCTGGGCCCTAGCGGGTGAACAAGCCAAAAACATTCAGTACTTC. Protein: CAWALAGEQAKNIQYF. Based on the CDR3 plus reference TRBV30 and TRBJ2-4, the full variable domain is SQTIHQWPATLVQPVGSPLSLECTVEGTSNPNLYWYRQAAGRGLQLLFYSVGIGQISSEVPQNLSASRPQDRQFILSSKKLLLSDSGFYLCAWALAGEQAKNIQYFGAGTRLSVL.

This clonotype came up a few times. The chain has TRBV3-1 and TRBJ1-2; D gene unclear. The CDR3 covers 14 residues. Trimming removed 4 bases from V and 2 bases from J, with 11 bases in between. Germline V CDR1 and CDR2: LGHDT, YNNKEL (reference sequence). The CDR3 reads CASSPRGGNYGYTF. The CDR3 nucleotides read TGTGCCAGCAGCCCCCGGGGAGGAAACTATGGCTACACCTTC.

This clonotype was picked up a small number of times. The chain links TRBV4-1 to TRBJ2-7; D is possibly TRBD1 (6 bases). Germline V gene sequence: CDR1 MGHRA, CDR2 YSYEKL. V was shortened by 2 bases and J by 9 bases, with 20 bases between the two germline ends. The CDR3 covers 15 residues. The CDR3 bases are TGCGCCAGCAGCCAAATCGAGGGGGACACCCTCGGGCAGTACGTC. Amino acid sequence: CASSQIEGDTLGQYV.

This clonotype was seen a few times. The chain carries TRBV12-3 or TRBV12-4 and TRBJ2-2; 11 bases match TRBD1. This CDR3 comprises 16 residues. The J segment lost 5 bases and the V segment lost 6 bases, leaving 8 bases of the junction unmatched. The CDR3 loop is CASRRSGTGGTGELFF. CDR3 DNA sequence: TGTGCCAGCAGACGCTCCGGGACAGGGGGGACCGGGGAGCTGTTTTTT.

The J gene is TRBJ2-7, the V gene TRBV4-1; TRBD2 is a possible D gene (6 bases). V lost 6 bases to trimming and J lost 1 base, with 16 bases between them. Germline V lookup: CDR1 MGHRA, CDR2 YSYEKL. This CDR3 is 15 amino acids long. As DNA, the CDR3 is TGCGCCAGCAGGGTTGCGGCTAGCGAGTCCTACGAGCAGTACTTC. Its translation is CASRVAASESYEQYF.

Only a few counts were recorded for this clonotype. The chain recombines TRBV4-2 with TRBJ2-1; 14 positions agree with TRBD2. After removal of 3 bases from V and 7 bases from J, the junction contained 8 bases not matched to a gene. The CDR3 runs 17 residues. Germline CDR1 reads LGHNA; CDR2 reads YNFKEQ. CDR3 loop: CASSQEMTSGRDNEQFF. The CDR3 coding sequence is TGTGCCAGCAGCCAGGAAATGACTAGCGGGAGGGATAATGAGCAGTTCTTC.

This sequence joins TRBV12-3 or TRBV12-4 and TRBJ1-4; 7 bases map to TRBD1. V gave up 5 bases and J gave up 7 bases; unmatched junction bases: 7. The CDR3 totals 14 residues. The CDR3 protein is CASSRQGGSEKLFF. CDR3 nucleotides: TGTGCCAGCAGTAGACAGGGAGGATCTGAAAAACTGTTTTTT.

The genes are TRBV5-1 and TRBJ1-4, with D unresolved. The CDR3 loop spans 15 amino acids. From germline, CDR1 is SGHRS and CDR2 YFSETQ. V lost 2 bases, J lost 4 bases, and 12 bases lay in between. CDR3 in DNA: TGCGCCAGCAGCTTAGGCGGTGATTTTAATGAAAAACTGTTTTTT. This codes for CASSLGGDFNEKLFF.

The CDR3 DNA reads TGTGCCAGCAGCTTAGGACCGGGTGAAAAACTGTTTTTT. Translating gives CASSLGPGEKLFF. V usage is TRBV7-2 and J usage is TRBJ1-4; no clear D gene. With 1 base removed from V and 7 bases from J, the gap between germline ends came to 7 bases. The CDR3 extends over 13 amino acids. Germline V gene lookup returns CDR1 SGHTA and CDR2 FQGNSA.

The rearrangement links TRBV29-1 to TRBJ2-1; D gene unclear. V dropped 4 bases and J dropped 5 bases, with 9 bases sitting between them. This CDR3 has 12 amino acids. The V gene's germline CDR1 is SQVTM and CDR2 ANQGSEA. The DNA of the CDR3 is TGCAGCGTTGCCGGAATCGACAATGAGCAGTTCTTC. It yields the protein CSVAGIDNEQFF.

The V and J genes are TRBV4-1 and TRBJ2-5; D not resolved. Germline CDR1 reads MGHRA; CDR2 reads YSYEKL. The CDR3 has 13 amino acids. Between the trimmed V and J ends, which lost 0 bases and 5 bases, there was a span of 7 bases. CDR3 in DNA: TGCGCCAGCAGCCAAGATTGGCGGGAGACCCAGTACTTC. It is translated as CASSQDWRETQYF.

The V call is TRBV11-2, the J call TRBJ2-1, with TRBD1 matching over 9 bases. The germline gives CDR1 SGHAT, CDR2 FQNNGV. The CDR3 spans 13 residues. V lost 3 bases to trimming and J lost 15 bases; unmatched junction nucleotides: 9. The CDR3 bases are TGTGCCAGCAGCTTCACCGGGACAGGGACTTTGTTCTTC. Amino acids: CASSFTGTGTLFF.

The chain links TRBV4-2 to TRBJ1-1, with 7 bases that match TRBD1. Trimming removed 4 bases from V and 0 bases from J; junction bases left unmatched: 5. Germline CDR1 reads LGHNA; CDR2 reads YNFKEQ. The CDR3 extends over 15 amino acids. CDR3 sequence: CASSRGQIMNTEAFF. CDR3 coding DNA: TGTGCCAGCAGCCGGGGACAGATAATGAACACTGAAGCTTTCTTT.